This section outlines one T cell receptor (beta chain) sequence together with its context. The entry originates in a study of T cells in narcolepsy. The CDR3 runs 15 residues. Trimming cost V 6 bases and J 1 base, with 15 bases left between them. CDR1 LNHDA and CDR2 SQIVND come from the germline V gene (reference sequence). The method was immunoSEQ multiplex PCR; TCRdb's version includes in-frame clones alone and lacks a portion of them. This sample has about 33,000 clones, with approximately 84% found just once. This TCR came from a human donor with narcolepsy. The rearrangement joins TRBV19 to TRBJ1-2, with D perhaps TRBD1 (5 bases). The sample taken for sequencing was CD45RA- memory CD4+ T cells from PBMCs. This chain's CDR3 is CASSPGSQGNYGYTF. CDR3 bases: TGTGCCAGTAGCCCGGGATCCCAGGGTAACTATGGCTACACCTTC.